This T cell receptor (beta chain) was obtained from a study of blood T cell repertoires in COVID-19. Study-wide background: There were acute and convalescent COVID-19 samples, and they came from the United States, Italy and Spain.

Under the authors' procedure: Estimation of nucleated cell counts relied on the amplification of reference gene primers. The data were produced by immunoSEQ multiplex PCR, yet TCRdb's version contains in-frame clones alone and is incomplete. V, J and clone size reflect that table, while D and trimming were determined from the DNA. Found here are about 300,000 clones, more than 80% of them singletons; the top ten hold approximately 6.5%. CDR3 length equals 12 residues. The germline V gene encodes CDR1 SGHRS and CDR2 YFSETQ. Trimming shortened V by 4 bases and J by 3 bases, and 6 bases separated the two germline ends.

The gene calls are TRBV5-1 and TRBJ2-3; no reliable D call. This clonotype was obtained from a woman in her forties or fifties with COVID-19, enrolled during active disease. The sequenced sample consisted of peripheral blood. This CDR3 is CASSPRTDTQYF. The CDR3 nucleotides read TGCGCCAGCAGCCCCAGGACAGATACGCAGTATTTT.